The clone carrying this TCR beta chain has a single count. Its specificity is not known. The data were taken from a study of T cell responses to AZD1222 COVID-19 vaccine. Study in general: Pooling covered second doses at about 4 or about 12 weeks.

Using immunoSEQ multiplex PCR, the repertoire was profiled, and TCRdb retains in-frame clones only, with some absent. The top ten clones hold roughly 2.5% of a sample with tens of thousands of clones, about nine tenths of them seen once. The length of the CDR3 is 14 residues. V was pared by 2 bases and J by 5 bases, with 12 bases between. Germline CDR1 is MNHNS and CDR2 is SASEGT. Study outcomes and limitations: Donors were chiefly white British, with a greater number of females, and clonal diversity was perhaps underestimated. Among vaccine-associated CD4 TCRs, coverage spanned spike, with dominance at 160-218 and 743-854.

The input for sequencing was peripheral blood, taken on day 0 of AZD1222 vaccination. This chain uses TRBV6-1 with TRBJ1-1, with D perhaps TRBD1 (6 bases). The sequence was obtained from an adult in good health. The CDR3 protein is CASSEMGGGTEAFF. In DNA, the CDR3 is TGTGCCAGCAGTGAAATGGGAGGGGGGACTGAAGCTTTCTTT.